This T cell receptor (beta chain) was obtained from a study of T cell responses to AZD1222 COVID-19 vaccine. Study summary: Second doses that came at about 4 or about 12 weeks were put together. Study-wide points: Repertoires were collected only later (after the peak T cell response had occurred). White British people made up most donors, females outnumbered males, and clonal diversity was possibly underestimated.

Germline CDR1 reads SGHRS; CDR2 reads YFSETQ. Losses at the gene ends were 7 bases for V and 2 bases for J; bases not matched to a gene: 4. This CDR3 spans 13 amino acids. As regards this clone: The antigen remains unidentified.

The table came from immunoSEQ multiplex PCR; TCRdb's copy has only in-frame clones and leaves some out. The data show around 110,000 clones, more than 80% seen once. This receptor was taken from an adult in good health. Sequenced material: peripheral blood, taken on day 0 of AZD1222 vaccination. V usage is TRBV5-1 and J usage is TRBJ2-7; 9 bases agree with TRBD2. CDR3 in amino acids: CASAASGTYEQYF. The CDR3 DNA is TGCGCCAGCGCCGCTAGCGGGACCTACGAGCAGTACTTC. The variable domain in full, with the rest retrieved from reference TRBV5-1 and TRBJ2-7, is KAGVTQTPRYLIKTRGQQVTLSCSPISGHRSVSWYQQTPGQGLQFLFEYFSETQRNKGNFPGRFSGRQFSNSRSEMNVSTLELGDSALYLCASAASGTYEQYFGPGTRLTVT.